These T cell receptor beta chains were read from a single sample in a study of blood T cells in healthy people across ages. One entry per CDR3 protein results from TCRdb running MiXCR on the 5' RACE reads. Of 800,000 or so distinct CDR3 sequences in the sample, roughly 46% were seen once. The specimen was blood. The receptors were gathered from a man older than 75 in good health. Each CDR3 is given without its conserved first and last residue.

V: TRBV6-5
J: TRBJ2-1
CDR3: ASGYSWDSANEQF

V: TRBV10-1
J: TRBJ2-1
CDR3: ASSESRLAGVSEQF

V: TRBV5-1
J: TRBJ2-3
CDR3: ASSWSGFNTDTQY

V: TRBV7-2
J: TRBJ2-1
CDR3: ASSVTYEQF

V: TRBV6-2/TRBV6-3
J: TRBJ2-7
CDR3: ASSYSGGSSYEQY

V: TRBV19
J: TRBJ1-2
CDR3: ASSNGGAVGYT

V: TRBV4-3
J: TRBJ2-7
CDR3: ASSIGTGSSYEQY

V: TRBV4-3
J: TRBJ2-6
CDR3: ASSQVGSSISSGANVLT

V: TRBV9
J: TRBJ2-3
CDR3: ASSVRAGSTDTQY

V: TRBV5-8
J: TRBJ1-5
CDR3: ASSFEGLSNQPQH

V: TRBV29-1
J: TRBJ2-1
CDR3: SAGRAGPNEQF

V: TRBV5-1
J: TRBJ1-4
CDR3: ASSLGITGVSDEKLF

V: TRBV5-1
J: TRBJ2-5
CDR3: ASSLVGGQLPETQY

V: TRBV12-3/TRBV12-4
J: TRBJ1-1
CDR3: ASRNRVENTEAF

V: TRBV2
J: TRBJ2-7
CDR3: ASSENEQY

V: TRBV20-1
J: TRBJ2-7
CDR3: SALSAGQGGHVQY

V: TRBV20-1
J: TRBJ1-4
CDR3: SASGTAGMINEKLF

V: TRBV7-9
J: TRBJ2-3
CDR3: ASSRTSGRATDTQY

V: TRBV12-3/TRBV12-4
J: TRBJ2-5
CDR3: ASREGGPETQY

V: TRBV12-3/TRBV12-4
J: -
CDR3: ASSETGGVYEQY

V: TRBV6-1
J: TRBJ2-3
CDR3: AGSLSRDRTSILAADTQY

V: TRBV7-9
J: TRBJ1-1
CDR3: ASSFSSLNTEAF

V: TRBV18
J: TRBJ2-7
CDR3: ASSPRRAGSSNEQY

V: TRBV6-6
J: TRBJ2-1
CDR3: ASSSREKEQF

V: TRBV12-3/TRBV12-4
J: TRBJ2-1
CDR3: ASRGLACDEQF

V: TRBV4-1
J: TRBJ2-1
CDR3: ASSQVGGYYNEQF

V: TRBV25-1
J: TRBJ2-3
CDR3: ASSDYRGQGDTQY

V: TRBV10-3
J: TRBJ1-5
CDR3: AISVQDRNQPQH

V: TRBV7-2
J: TRBJ2-5
CDR3: ASSFYRRQETQY

V: TRBV6-5
J: TRBJ2-1
CDR3: ASSSGLSGYNEQF